Listed below are T cell receptor beta chains from one sample, sequenced in a study of blood T cell repertoires in COVID-19. The assay was immunoSEQ multiplex PCR, and TCRdb's table has in-frame clones only and misses some. The sample lists approximately 300,000 clones; almost 90% were seen once. Sequencing was done on a sample of peripheral blood. Receptors were obtained from a woman aged 40 to 49 with COVID-19, enrolled during active disease. Both conserved end residues are trimmed from each CDR3.

J gene: TRBJ1-4; V gene: TRBV4-3; CDR3 protein: ASSQDSATNEKLF
J gene: TRBJ2-1; V gene: TRBV24-1; CDR3 protein: ATSGGTSGSSNEQF
J gene: TRBJ1-6; V gene: TRBV7-8; CDR3 protein: ASSPQLGTGGSPLH
J gene: TRBJ1-2; V gene: TRBV12-2; CDR3 protein: ASRLRGLRGYT
J gene: TRBJ1-5; V gene: TRBV18; CDR3 protein: ASSPPGDTSNQPQH
J gene: TRBJ2-1; V gene: TRBV6-2/TRBV6-3; CDR3 protein: ASSLNREQF
J gene: TRBJ2-6; V gene: TRBV27; CDR3 protein: ASSGRASGANVLT
J gene: TRBJ2-3; V gene: TRBV7-2; CDR3 protein: ASSLARSSGGATDTQY
J gene: TRBJ2-5; V gene: TRBV27; CDR3 protein: ASRGTTFGLAQETQY
J gene: TRBJ2-1; V gene: TRBV5-1; CDR3 protein: ASSPTLRNEQF
J gene: TRBJ1-5; V gene: TRBV6-1; CDR3 protein: ASSLQGNQPQH
J gene: TRBJ2-3; V gene: TRBV7-9; CDR3 protein: ASSHTGTVYPDTQY
J gene: TRBJ2-7; V gene: TRBV14; CDR3 protein: ASSVGLAPAYEQY
J gene: TRBJ2-7; V gene: TRBV5-1; CDR3 protein: ASSFSGSFSYEQY
J gene: TRBJ2-7; V gene: TRBV14; CDR3 protein: ASSLLPSRTAVYEQY
J gene: TRBJ1-3; V gene: TRBV7-8; CDR3 protein: ASNRAGTASSGNTIY
J gene: TRBJ2-5; V gene: TRBV5-8; CDR3 protein: ASSSGKQGTWETQY
J gene: TRBJ1-5; V gene: TRBV19; CDR3 protein: ASTAGPSNQPQH
J gene: TRBJ1-4; V gene: TRBV7-2; CDR3 protein: ASSPRGPNEKLF
J gene: TRBJ1-5; V gene: TRBV7-2; CDR3 protein: ASSWTAQPQH
J gene: TRBJ2-2; V gene: TRBV9; CDR3 protein: ASSPSGTGELF
J gene: TRBJ2-2; V gene: TRBV9; CDR3 protein: ASSFSGATDTGELF
J gene: TRBJ1-3; V gene: TRBV28; CDR3 protein: ASSLLILGQAPTHSGNTIY
J gene: TRBJ2-7; V gene: TRBV5-6; CDR3 protein: ASNPPSGRPYEQY
J gene: TRBJ1-4; V gene: TRBV6-6; CDR3 protein: ASRQGNEKLF
J gene: TRBJ2-1; V gene: TRBV10-3; CDR3 protein: AISRHSGSRNNEQF
J gene: TRBJ2-7; V gene: TRBV28; CDR3 protein: ASSVPGTGGYEQY
J gene: TRBJ2-7; V gene: TRBV28; CDR3 protein: ASRGTSGIVQY
J gene: TRBJ1-1; V gene: TRBV11-3; CDR3 protein: ASSSRQGGLTEAF
J gene: TRBJ2-1; V gene: TRBV15; CDR3 protein: ATSREGTSGYNEQF
J gene: TRBJ1-5; V gene: TRBV10-3; CDR3 protein: AITQGSNQPQH
J gene: TRBJ1-1; V gene: TRBV4-1; CDR3 protein: ASSHDRQARNTEAF
J gene: TRBJ1-2; V gene: TRBV6-6; CDR3 protein: ASRTIGNGGGYT
J gene: TRBJ1-3; V gene: TRBV16; CDR3 protein: ASSQSRNTIY
J gene: TRBJ1-1; V gene: TRBV6-5; CDR3 protein: ASKGQGGNTEAF
J gene: TRBJ2-7; V gene: TRBV28; CDR3 protein: ASSLTGAYEQY
J gene: TRBJ2-3; V gene: TRBV27; CDR3 protein: ASSLAGDRATDTQY
J gene: TRBJ1-1; V gene: TRBV11-2; CDR3 protein: ASSRQGDTEAF
J gene: TRBJ1-2; V gene: TRBV28; CDR3 protein: ASSFPQGNYGYT
J gene: TRBJ1-5; V gene: TRBV9; CDR3 protein: ASSVGPNSGNQPQH
J gene: TRBJ1-2; V gene: TRBV29-1; CDR3 protein: SVGDSLA
J gene: TRBJ1-2; V gene: TRBV29-1; CDR3 protein: SVDRPGKDYGYT
J gene: TRBJ2-2; V gene: TRBV9; CDR3 protein: ASSVFTGDITGELF
J gene: TRBJ2-7; V gene: TRBV11-2; CDR3 protein: ASSLGRQSYEQY
J gene: TRBJ1-5; V gene: TRBV7-9; CDR3 protein: ASSLVGQGYQPQH
J gene: TRBJ2-1; V gene: TRBV7-8; CDR3 protein: ASSLYGVQGVEEQF
J gene: TRBJ1-2; V gene: TRBV5-6; CDR3 protein: ASSPDRGLGGYT
J gene: TRBJ1-1; V gene: TRBV25-1; CDR3 protein: ASSYGSGSSEAF
J gene: TRBJ2-2; V gene: TRBV4-2; CDR3 protein: ASSQELIGGELRPGELF
J gene: TRBJ2-5; V gene: TRBV5-1; CDR3 protein: ASSLRKPDFETQY
J gene: TRBJ1-5; V gene: TRBV5-6; CDR3 protein: ASSTGQGDQPQH
J gene: TRBJ1-3; V gene: TRBV15; CDR3 protein: ATSSLYGTGRGNTIY
J gene: TRBJ1-5; V gene: TRBV28; CDR3 protein: ASSVLGGQPQH
J gene: TRBJ2-3; V gene: TRBV5-1; CDR3 protein: ASSLTQRVDTQY
J gene: TRBJ2-7; V gene: TRBV12-3/TRBV12-4; CDR3 protein: ASRRDSSYEQY